A selection of T cell receptor beta chains follows, all from one sample in a study of T cell repertoires in cytomegalovirus infection. TCRdb ran MiXCR on the reads and lists one entry per CDR3 protein. The sample carries approximately 500,000 distinct CDR3 sequences, about 10% recorded once. The source material was PBMCs. These receptors were obtained from a human donor in good health (CMV status not recorded). Some clones in this sample may be carry-over from other donors' samples. CDR3s include the opening cysteine and the closing phenylalanine or tryptophan. The D gene is left open where the match is weak. Where a row states a size, it is once, few, many or the class of an expanded clone; other rows omit it.

TRBV5-1	TRBJ2-1	TRBD2	-	CASSAATSPVHNEQFF	TGCGCCAGCAGCGCCGCGACTAGCCCAGTTCACAATGAGCAGTTCTTC
TRBV2	TRBJ2-3	TRBD2	few	CATTPRGREGGLTDTQYF	TGTGCCACCACGCCACGGGGACGGGAGGGAGGCCTCACAGATACGCAGTATTTT
TRBV18	TRBJ2-4	TRBD1	-	CASSPGTVAKNIQYF	TGTGCCAGCTCACCGGGGACAGTAGCCAAAAACATTCAGTACTTC
TRBV14	TRBJ2-7	TRBD2	many	CASSLGGEDSYEQYF	TGTGCCAGCAGCCTGGGGGGGGAGGACTCCTACGAGCAGTACTTC
TRBV7-9	TRBJ1-4	-	-	CASTLDSRSEKLFF	TGTGCCAGCACACTCGACAGTAGGAGTGAAAAACTGTTTTTT
TRBV5-1	TRBJ2-2	-	many	CASSPVSGTRTNTGELFF	TGCGCCAGCAGCCCTGTATCCGGGACACGGACGAACACCGGGGAGCTGTTTTTT
TRBV11-2	TRBJ2-7	-	many	CASSLTTRTDYEQYF	TGTGCCAGCAGCTTAACCACCCGGACAGACTACGAGCAGTACTTC
TRBV6-1	TRBJ1-2	-	many	CASTALGYGYTF	TGTGCCAGCACCGCCCTAGGGTATGGCTACACCTTC
TRBV3-1	TRBJ2-1	TRBD2	many	CASSQVESGSPSNEQFF	TGTGCCAGCAGCCAAGTTGAGAGCGGGAGCCCCTCCAATGAGCAGTTCTTC
TRBV28	TRBJ1-2	-	few	CASRPHGRFSNYGYTF	TGTGCCAGCAGACCCCACGGCAGATTTTCTAACTATGGCTACACCTTC
TRBV19	TRBJ2-5	TRBD2	few	CASSMGGKETQYF	TGTGCCAGTAGTATGGGGGGGAAGGAGACCCAGTACTTC
TRBV20-1	TRBJ2-3	-	-	CSASPPSPRDTQYF	TGCAGTGCTAGTCCTCCTAGCCCTAGAGATACGCAGTATTTT
TRBV29-1	TRBJ2-2	-	-	CSVPRTVNTGELFF	TGCAGCGTCCCTAGGACAGTGAACACCGGGGAGCTGTTTTTT
TRBV12-3/TRBV12-4	TRBJ2-1	-	many	CASSFLWNEQFF	TGTGCCAGCAGTTTTTTATGGAATGAGCAGTTCTTC
TRBV4-1	TRBJ1-2	-	many	CASSQDSWAGSYGYTF	TGCGCCAGCAGCCAAGATTCGTGGGCAGGGAGCTATGGCTACACCTTC